Each of the 28 T cell receptor beta chains below was sequenced from the same sample in a study of blood T cell repertoires in COVID-19. The data were produced by immunoSEQ multiplex PCR, yet TCRdb's version contains in-frame clones alone and is incomplete. The data show around 300,000 clones, with roughly 80% seen just once and around a tenth held by the top ten. The material sequenced was peripheral blood. Receptors were obtained from a woman between 50 and 59 years old who had recovered from COVID-19.

With respect to this clone: The same CDR3 arises from other DNA sequences in this sample as well. The V call is TRBV9, the J call TRBJ2-2, with D perhaps TRBD2 (5 bases). CDR1 is SGDLS, CDR2 YYNGEE, per germline. V was shortened by 0 bases and J by 6 bases, with 6 bases between the two germline ends. The CDR3 spans 13 residues. The CDR3, as DNA: TGTGCCAGCAGCGTAGTCGGGGCCGGGGAGCTGTTTTTT. As protein: CASSVVGAGELFF.

This chain connects TRBV7-3 to TRBJ2-1, with 9 positions matching TRBD2. Looked up from germline, CDR1 is SGHTA and CDR2 is FQGTGA. This CDR3 is built from 14 residues. V trimming: 6 bases; J trimming: 6 bases; junction bases outside the gene matches: 6. CDR3 sequence (DNA): TGTGCCAGCAGAGTTAGCGGGAGTAGCAATGAGCAGTTCTTC. This translates into CASRVSGSSNEQFF.

The chain uses TRBV28 and TRBJ1-2, with D maybe TRBD1 (5 bases). In germline, CDR1 is MDHEN, CDR2 SYDVKM. The CDR3 length is 14 residues. V was pared by 4 bases and J by 6 bases, with 15 bases between. In DNA form, the CDR3 reads TGTGCCAGCAGTTCCCTCCGGTCAGGGAATGGCTACACCTTC. This codes for CASSSLRSGNGYTF.

The chain employs TRBV5-1 and TRBJ2-2; perhaps TRBD2 as D (6 bases). Germline values: CDR1 SGHRS, CDR2 YFSETQ. This CDR3 is built from 16 residues. V dropped 4 bases and J dropped 1 base, with 14 bases sitting between them. The CDR3 DNA reads as TGCGCCAGCAGCCTCCTAAGTAGCGGGAACACCGGGGAGCTGTTTTTT. It specifies CASSLLSSGNTGELFF.

This chain uses TRBV6-5 with TRBJ2-2; 8 bases are a match to TRBD2. CDR1 and CDR2 from the germline V gene are MNHEY and SVGAGI. V was clipped by 8 bases and J by 5 bases; unmatched bases: 10. The CDR3 is 15 amino acids. Here the CDR3 reads CASVTGGLITGELFF. CDR3 in DNA: TGTGCCAGCGTGACGGGGGGGCTGATAACCGGGGAGCTGTTTTTT.

V is TRBV7-2 and J is TRBJ1-2; 10 nucleotides match TRBD1. Unmatched junction bases numbered 15, after V lost 4 bases and J lost 4 bases. Per the germline V gene, CDR1 is SGHTA and CDR2 is FQGNSA. The CDR3 loop spans 18 amino acids. The CDR3 DNA follows: TGTGCCAGCAGCTACACCGCGACCGGGACAGGGGCCCGCTATGGCTACACCTTC. Translating gives CASSYTATGTGARYGYTF. The full variable domain, its missing parts supplied by reference TRBV7-2 and TRBJ1-2, is GAGVSQSPSNKVTEKGKDVELRCDPISGHTALYWYRQSLGQGLEFLIYFQGNSAPDKSGLPSDRFSAERTGGSVSTLTIQRTQQEDSAVYLCASSYTATGTGARYGYTFGSGTRLTVV.

The V and J genes are TRBV5-4 and TRBJ2-3, with 8 bases fitting TRBD2. CDR1 SGHNT and CDR2 YYREEE come from the germline V gene (reference sequence). The CDR3 is 16 residues long. V lost 4 bases to trimming and J lost 2 bases; unmatched junction nucleotides: 9. CDR3 DNA: TGTGCCAGCAGCCCCCGGGGGGGAGCAAACACAGATACGCAGTATTTT. Translating it yields CASSPRGGANTDTQYF. Full variable domain (missing parts from reference TRBV5-4 and TRBJ2-3): ETGVTQSPTHLIKTRGQQVTLRCSSQSGHNTVSWYQQALGQGPQFIFQYYREEENGRGNFPPRFSGLQFPNYSSELNVNALELDDSALYLCASSPRGGANTDTQYFGPGTRLTVL.

The V call is TRBV7-9, the J call TRBJ1-5; a possible D gene is TRBD1 (5 bases). The V and J ends lost 4 bases and 2 bases respectively, with 18 bases between them. Germline V gene data show CDR1 as SEHNR and CDR2 as FQNEAQ (reference sequence). CDR3 length equals 17 residues. CDR3 region: CASSSLGGGGRNQPQHF. CDR3 bases: TGTGCCAGCAGCTCATTAGGCGGCGGGGGACGCAATCAGCCCCAGCATTTT.

This clone is a singleton in its sample. The rearrangement links TRBV6-2 or TRBV6-3 to TRBJ1-2, with TRBD1 matching over 7 bases. Trimming cost V 4 bases and J 8 bases; bases outside gene matches: 10. Germline V gives CDR1 MNHEY, CDR2 SVGEGT. This CDR3 comprises 14 residues. In DNA, the CDR3 is TGTGCCAGCAGTTCCGTACAGGGGAGGAGGGGCTACACCTTC. Its protein is CASSSVQGRRGYTF.

This chain connects TRBV7-9 to TRBJ1-4, with 9 bases fitting TRBD1. The V gene's germline CDR1 is SEHNR and CDR2 FQNEAQ (reference sequence). The CDR3 contains 14 residues. Trimming at V came to 5 bases and at J to 13 bases, leaving 11 bases not matched to a gene. In DNA, the CDR3 is TGTGCCAGCAGCGCCTCCGGGACAGGGATGGGACTGTTTTTT. It specifies CASSASGTGMGLFF.

The chain links TRBV14 to TRBJ1-1; 7 bases line up with TRBD1. CDR3 length: 15 amino acids. CDR1 is SGHDN and CDR2 is FVKESK in the germline V gene. Germline trimming cut 7 bases from V and 2 bases from J; bases unmatched to any gene: 10. The CDR3, as DNA: TGTGCCAGCAACCAGGGGGGGGCCATCAACACTGAAGCTTTCTTT. Protein sequence: CASNQGGAINTEAFF. The entire variable domain, with the rest obtained from reference TRBV14 and TRBJ1-1, is as follows: EAGVTQFPSHSVIEKGQTVTLRCDPISGHDNLYWYRRVMGKEIKFLLHFVKESKQDESGMPNNRFLAERTGGTYSTLKVQPAELEDSGVYFCASNQGGAINTEAFFGQGTRLTVV.

The chain employs TRBV6-5 and TRBJ1-5; 8 bases agree with TRBD1. With 7 bases clipped from V and 6 bases from J, the junction kept 5 bases outside the gene matches. The CDR3 runs 13 residues. The V gene's germline CDR1 is MNHEY and CDR2 SVGAGI. This CDR3 is CASTEQGGQPQHF. CDR3 DNA: TGTGCCAGCACGGAACAGGGGGGTCAGCCCCAGCATTTT.

The chain uses TRBV6-6 and TRBJ2-3; no clear D gene. The V end lost 2 bases, the J end lost 3 bases, and 9 bases lay between the germline ends. The CDR3 consists of 14 residues. Germline V gives CDR1 MNHNY, CDR2 SVGAGI (reference sequence). CDR3 protein: CASSYHSFTDTQYF. For the CDR3, the DNA is TGTGCCAGCAGTTACCACAGTTTTACAGATACGCAGTATTTT.

The chain joins TRBV6-6 to TRBJ1-1; 7 bases are shared with TRBD1. From germline, CDR1 is MNHNY and CDR2 SVGAGI (reference sequence). This CDR3 contains 19 residues. The trim removed 5 bases at V and 0 bases at J, leaving 18 bases unmatched. CDR3 residues: CASSPGRGQSLILNTEAFF. The CDR3 DNA reads TGTGCCAGCAGTCCCGGAAGGGGACAGTCCCTTATCCTGAACACTGAAGCTTTCTTT.

The V gene is TRBV14, the J gene TRBJ2-7; 11 bases line up with TRBD1. V lost 1 base, J lost 6 bases, and 2 bases stayed unmatched. The CDR3 spans 14 residues. Per germline, CDR1 SGHDN and CDR2 FVKESK. The CDR3 sequence: CASSQGTGGAEQYF. The CDR3, as DNA: TGTGCCAGCAGCCAAGGGACAGGGGGCGCCGAGCAGTACTTC.

The rearrangement uses TRBV7-6 and TRBJ2-3; D unresolved. V dropped 5 bases and J dropped 2 bases, with 14 bases sitting between them. CDR1 SGHVS and CDR2 FNYEAQ come from the germline V gene. CDR3 length equals 15 residues. The CDR3 sequence: CASSLTVSHTDTQYF. The DNA of the CDR3 is TGTGCCAGCAGCCTTACAGTGAGTCACACAGATACGCAGTATTTT.

This clone came up once. The V gene is TRBV29-1, the J gene TRBJ1-5; TRBD1 is a possible D gene (5 bases). The V end was cut by 6 bases, the J end by 6 bases, with 12 bases between. The CDR3 is made up of 12 amino acids. Germline V gene lookup returns CDR1 SQVTM and CDR2 ANQGSEA. The CDR3 bases are TGCAGCGTCTTCGGGAGGGGTCAGCCCCAGCATTTT. Translating gives CSVFGRGQPQHF.

This chain links TRBV6-2 or TRBV6-3 with TRBJ2-1; D is perhaps TRBD2 (6 bases). The CDR3 extends over 15 amino acids. The V gene's germline CDR1 is MNHEY and CDR2 SVGEGT. The ends were cut back, 2 bases at V and 8 bases at J, with 16 bases in the middle. The CDR3 nucleotides are TGTGCCAGCAGTTACCCCTTGATTAGCGGCGATGAGCAGTTCTTC. Its translation is CASSYPLISGDEQFF.

Points on this clone: This sample also contains other DNA sequences that code for the same CDR3. CDR3 sequence: CASSREQGSYGYTF. CDR3 sequence (DNA): TGTGCCAGCTCACGCGAACAGGGAAGCTATGGCTACACCTTC. This sequence joins TRBV18 and TRBJ1-2; weak D call: TRBD1 (6 bases). Trimming removed 4 bases at V and 4 bases at J, with 13 bases between. The CDR3 extends over 14 amino acids. Germline loops: CDR1 KGHSH, CDR2 LQKENI. Together with reference TRBV18 and TRBJ1-2, the CDR3 gives the full variable domain: NAGVMQNPRHLVRRRGQEARLRCSPMKGHSHVYWYRQLPEEGLKFMVYLQKENIIDESGMPKERFSAEFPKEGPSILRIQQVVRGDSAAYFCASSREQGSYGYTFGSGTRLTVV.

This chain connects TRBV24-1 to TRBJ2-2, with 7 nucleotides matching TRBD1. The CDR3 has 15 amino acids. CDR1 is KGHDR and CDR2 is SFDVKD in the germline V gene. With V trimmed by 8 bases and J by 3 bases, 8 bases remained unmatched. The CDR3 loop is CATIPNRGYTGELFF. The CDR3 DNA follows: TGTGCCACCATTCCGAACAGGGGCTACACCGGGGAGCTGTTTTTT.

This rearrangement joins TRBV7-9 to TRBJ2-6, with TRBD1 identical over 9 bases. Germline lookup yields CDR1 SEHNR and CDR2 FQNEAQ (reference sequence). Germline trimming cut 4 bases from V and 3 bases from J; bases unmatched to any gene: 10. The CDR3 sequence is 18 residues long. Here the CDR3 reads CASSWTGETSSGANVLTF. Written as DNA, the CDR3 is TGTGCCAGCAGCTGGACAGGGGAAACTTCAAGTGGGGCCAACGTCCTGACTTTC.

The chain uses TRBV27 and TRBJ2-5; TRBD2 matches 10 bases. Unmatched junction bases numbered 4, after V lost 4 bases and J lost 2 bases. Germline V CDR1 and CDR2: MNHEY, SMNVEV (reference sequence). CDR3 length: 15 residues. The CDR3 loop is CASSSGTSAQETQYF. CDR3 nucleotide sequence: TGTGCCAGCAGTTCGGGGACTAGCGCTCAAGAGACCCAGTACTTC.

This clone was counted once. The rearrangement uses TRBV4-3 and TRBJ2-2, with D possibly TRBD1 on 5 matching bases. The CDR3 runs to 14 residues. V lost 6 bases, J lost 4 bases, and 12 bases lay in between. Germline CDR1 and CDR2: LGHNA and YSLEER. Here the CDR3 reads CASRVGQGTGELFF. The CDR3 DNA follows: TGCGCCAGCAGGGTCGGGCAGGGCACCGGGGAGCTGTTTTTT.

The chain carries TRBV7-9 and TRBJ2-7, with 7 bases aligning to TRBD1. Germline assignment: CDR1 SEHNR and CDR2 FQNEAQ (reference sequence). This CDR3 comprises 15 residues. V shed 4 bases, J shed 1 base, and the junction held 7 bases outside the gene matches. The DNA of the CDR3 is TGTGCCAGCAGCTCACAAGGGACAGTTTCCTACGAGCAGTACTTC. Amino acid sequence: CASSSQGTVSYEQYF.

This chain joins TRBV3-1 (or the pseudogene TRBV3-2) and TRBJ2-7, with 7 nucleotides matching TRBD2. There are 15 residues in the CDR3. Germline V gene sequence: CDR1 LGHDT, CDR2 YNNKEL (reference sequence). V shed 1 base and J 3 bases; nucleotides not matched to a gene: 6. CDR3 nucleotides: TGTGCCAGCAGCCAAGGCGGGGGACTCCTCTACGAGCAGTACTTC. It specifies CASSQGGGLLYEQYF.

This rearrangement joins TRBV4-3 to TRBJ2-7; the match to TRBD2 covers 7 bases. V trimming: 4 bases; J trimming: 2 bases; junction bases outside the gene matches: 5. This CDR3 region has 14 residues. In germline, CDR1 is LGHNA, CDR2 YSLEER. CDR3 protein: CASSLYREAYEQYF. Here the CDR3 DNA reads TGCGCCAGCAGCCTCTACCGGGAGGCCTACGAGCAGTACTTC.

The gene calls are TRBV5-4 and TRBJ2-7; 8 bases line up with TRBD1. The CDR3 spans 14 residues. CDR1 is SGHNT and CDR2 is YYREEE in the germline V gene (reference sequence). With V trimmed by 4 bases and J by 5 bases, 8 bases remained unmatched. The CDR3 DNA follows: TGTGCCAGCAGCCTAGACATGGGACAGGACGAGCAGTACTTC. The encoded protein is CASSLDMGQDEQYF.

The chain joins TRBV28 to TRBJ2-1, with 11 nucleotides matching TRBD2. Germline CDR1 reads MDHEN; CDR2 reads SYDVKM. The CDR3 loop spans 16 amino acids. V was clipped by 6 bases and J by 5 bases; unmatched bases: 9. The CDR3, as DNA: TGTGCCAGCAGCCCCTCTCTAGCGGGGGGCCACAATGAGCAGTTCTTC. Translating it yields CASSPSLAGGHNEQFF.